A selection of T cell receptor beta chains follows, all from one sample in a study of blood T cell repertoires in COVID-19. Here immunoSEQ multiplex PCR was the method, and the copy in TCRdb shows in-frame clones only, minus some. The sample lists 250,000 to 300,000 clones; 90% to 95% were seen once. The source material was PBMCs or T cells enriched from blood (not recorded which). Receptors were obtained from a human donor in a cohort exposed to, infected with or recovered from COVID-19 (not recorded which). The donor label of this sample is uncertain. CDR3s include the opening cysteine and the closing phenylalanine or tryptophan. Fields, in order: J gene, D gene, clone size, V gene, CDR3 DNA, CDR3 protein. The D gene is left open where the match is weak. Not every row has a clone size; where given, it reads once, few, many or a size class.

j_gene: TRBJ1-5; d_gene: -; abundance: -; v_gene: TRBV7-6; CDR3nt: TGTGCCAGCAGCTTAGGGTCAGGGAGCAATCAGCCCCAGCATTTT; CDR3aa: CASSLGSGSNQPQHF
j_gene: TRBJ1-2; d_gene: -; abundance: -; v_gene: TRBV19; CDR3nt: TGTGCCAGTAGTATTGACAGGTTCAACTATGGCTACACCTTC; CDR3aa: CASSIDRFNYGYTF
j_gene: TRBJ1-1; d_gene: -; abundance: -; v_gene: TRBV6-5; CDR3nt: TGTGCCAGCAGACCGGGACACATCATGAACACTGAAGCTTTCTTT; CDR3aa: CASRPGHIMNTEAFF
j_gene: TRBJ2-7; d_gene: -; abundance: many; v_gene: TRBV30; CDR3nt: TGTGCCGGAGGGCAGGGGGTATACTACGAGCAGTACTTC; CDR3aa: CAGGQGVYYEQYF
j_gene: TRBJ1-2; d_gene: -; abundance: -; v_gene: TRBV11-2; CDR3nt: TGTGCCAGCAGCCCGTCTCGTTCTAACTATGGCTACACCTTC; CDR3aa: CASSPSRSNYGYTF
j_gene: TRBJ1-1; d_gene: -; abundance: -; v_gene: TRBV29-1; CDR3nt: TGCAGCGTGAAGGGGCTGGGGACTGAAGCTTTCTTT; CDR3aa: CSVKGLGTEAFF
j_gene: TRBJ2-1; d_gene: TRBD2; abundance: -; v_gene: TRBV14; CDR3nt: TGTGCCAGCAGCCAAGATGTGGGACTAGCGGGGGAGAATGAGCAGTTCTTC; CDR3aa: CASSQDVGLAGENEQFF
j_gene: TRBJ2-2; d_gene: TRBD2; abundance: -; v_gene: TRBV9; CDR3nt: TGTGCCAGCAGCTTTCTAGCGGGGGGAACCCTGTACACCGGGGAGCTGTTTTTT; CDR3aa: CASSFLAGGTLYTGELFF
j_gene: TRBJ1-5; d_gene: TRBD1; abundance: -; v_gene: TRBV30; CDR3nt: TGTGCCTGGAGTCCTATTGGGACAGGGGGCCAGCCCCAGCATTTT; CDR3aa: CAWSPIGTGGQPQHF
j_gene: TRBJ2-7; d_gene: TRBD1; abundance: -; v_gene: TRBV30; CDR3nt: TGTGCCTGGGGACAGGGTGTCTACGAGCAGTACTTC; CDR3aa: CAWGQGVYEQYF
j_gene: TRBJ1-3; d_gene: TRBD1; abundance: -; v_gene: TRBV7-3; CDR3nt: TGTGCCAGCAGCCTAACCCAGGGGGCTGGAAACACCATATATTTT; CDR3aa: CASSLTQGAGNTIYF
j_gene: TRBJ1-1; d_gene: -; abundance: once; v_gene: TRBV10-3; CDR3nt: TGTGCCATCAGGTCCCACAGCGGAGGGGACACTGAAGCTTTCTTT; CDR3aa: CAIRSHSGGDTEAFF
j_gene: TRBJ1-2; d_gene: TRBD1; abundance: -; v_gene: TRBV28; CDR3nt: TGTGCCAGCAGTCTTCCGGGACAGGAAGGAGGCTATGGCTACACCTTC; CDR3aa: CASSLPGQEGGYGYTF
j_gene: TRBJ1-2; d_gene: TRBD1; abundance: -; v_gene: TRBV4-3; CDR3nt: TGCGCCAGCAGCCTGGGACAGGGCAACTATGGCTACACCTTC; CDR3aa: CASSLGQGNYGYTF
j_gene: TRBJ1-2; d_gene: TRBD1; abundance: -; v_gene: TRBV4-2; CDR3nt: TGTGCCAGCAGCCAAGAGTCGGGTGCGGACAGGGTCAAGATCCACACCTTC; CDR3aa: CASSQESGADRVKIHTF
j_gene: TRBJ2-2; d_gene: -; abundance: once; v_gene: TRBV10-3; CDR3nt: TGTGCCATCAGCGGGCCGACGGGAAACACCGGGGAGCTGTTTTTT; CDR3aa: CAISGPTGNTGELFF
j_gene: TRBJ2-1; d_gene: TRBD2; abundance: -; v_gene: TRBV11-2; CDR3nt: TGTGCCAGCAGCCCTCGGGGGGGCATGGTCAATGAGCAGTTCTTC; CDR3aa: CASSPRGGMVNEQFF
j_gene: TRBJ2-1; d_gene: TRBD2; abundance: -; v_gene: TRBV29-1; CDR3nt: TGCAGCGTTGAAGCCCTCCCCTTCGGGGGGTTGGATGAGCAGTTCTTC; CDR3aa: CSVEALPFGGLDEQFF
j_gene: TRBJ2-1; d_gene: TRBD1; abundance: once; v_gene: TRBV19; CDR3nt: TGTGCCAGTCATCCGATGGCAGGGGGCTACAATGAGCAGTTCTTC; CDR3aa: CASHPMAGGYNEQFF
j_gene: TRBJ2-3; d_gene: TRBD1; abundance: few; v_gene: TRBV19; CDR3nt: TGTGCCAGTAGTAAGGGACAGGGTGTCAGCGATACGCAGTATTTT; CDR3aa: CASSKGQGVSDTQYF
j_gene: TRBJ1-2; d_gene: TRBD1; abundance: -; v_gene: TRBV5-4; CDR3nt: TGTGCCAGCAGCCCGGGACAGCTGAGGTCTTATGGCTACACCTTC; CDR3aa: CASSPGQLRSYGYTF
j_gene: TRBJ2-6; d_gene: -; abundance: -; v_gene: TRBV11-3; CDR3nt: TGTGCCAGCAGCTCCCTCGGGACTGGGGCCAACGTCCTGACTTTC; CDR3aa: CASSSLGTGANVLTF
j_gene: TRBJ2-3; d_gene: TRBD2; abundance: once; v_gene: TRBV19; CDR3nt: TGTGCCAGTAGTATAGCGGCGAGGGGAGGGGCGACGCAGTATTTT; CDR3aa: CASSIAARGGATQYF
j_gene: TRBJ2-3; d_gene: TRBD2; abundance: -; v_gene: TRBV6-4; CDR3nt: TGTGCCAGCAGAACGAGCGGGGGGGCCGGCCATCCGCAGTATTTT; CDR3aa: CASRTSGGAGHPQYF
j_gene: TRBJ1-3; d_gene: -; abundance: -; v_gene: TRBV4-1; CDR3nt: TGCGCCAGCAGCCGTGGGGGGGCGGCAGGGAAGGGAAACACCATATATTTT; CDR3aa: CASSRGGAAGKGNTIYF
j_gene: TRBJ1-3; d_gene: TRBD1; abundance: -; v_gene: TRBV24-1; CDR3nt: TGTGCCACCAGTGATTCCGGGACAGGGCTTCTCTCTGGAAACACCATATATTTT; CDR3aa: CATSDSGTGLLSGNTIYF
j_gene: TRBJ1-2; d_gene: TRBD1; abundance: -; v_gene: TRBV4-1; CDR3nt: TGCGCCAGCAGCCATGGTCGGACAGGGGGCATAGGCTACACCTTC; CDR3aa: CASSHGRTGGIGYTF
j_gene: TRBJ1-1; d_gene: -; abundance: -; v_gene: TRBV12-5; CDR3nt: TGTGCTAGTGGTTTGGTAGGAGGCACCCGTGAAGCTTTCTTT; CDR3aa: CASGLVGGTREAFF
j_gene: TRBJ1-2; d_gene: -; abundance: -; v_gene: TRBV4-1; CDR3nt: TGCGCCAGCAGCCAAGCGACAGCAAACTATGGCTACACCTTC; CDR3aa: CASSQATANYGYTF
j_gene: TRBJ2-7; d_gene: TRBD2; abundance: few; v_gene: TRBV19; CDR3nt: TGTGCCAGTAGTATAAGCGGGACCAGCTCCTACGAGCAGTACTTC; CDR3aa: CASSISGTSSYEQYF
j_gene: TRBJ1-5; d_gene: TRBD1; abundance: -; v_gene: TRBV28; CDR3nt: TGTGCCAGCAGCTCGGGACAGGGGGATCAGCCCCAGCATTTT; CDR3aa: CASSSGQGDQPQHF
j_gene: TRBJ2-7; d_gene: TRBD2; abundance: -; v_gene: TRBV5-4; CDR3nt: TGTGCCAGCAGCCTTAGCGGGGGGGGCCCCCACGAGCAGTACTTC; CDR3aa: CASSLSGGGPHEQYF
j_gene: TRBJ1-2; d_gene: -; abundance: -; v_gene: TRBV6-6; CDR3nt: TGTGCCAGCAGTTACTCGTCAGGGGAGGGTGGCTACACCTTC; CDR3aa: CASSYSSGEGGYTF
j_gene: TRBJ1-1; d_gene: -; abundance: -; v_gene: TRBV13; CDR3nt: TGTGCCAGCAGCTTGAACGGGGAGCCTGAAGCTTTCTTT; CDR3aa: CASSLNGEPEAFF
j_gene: TRBJ1-1; d_gene: TRBD1; abundance: once; v_gene: TRBV7-8; CDR3nt: TGTGCCAGCAGCTTTCCAGGGACAGGGGGCGGGGAAGCTTTCTTT; CDR3aa: CASSFPGTGGGEAFF
j_gene: TRBJ1-1; d_gene: TRBD1; abundance: -; v_gene: TRBV19; CDR3nt: TGTGCCAGTAGGCCTCAGGGGGACTTGAACACTGAAGCTTTCTTT; CDR3aa: CASRPQGDLNTEAFF
j_gene: TRBJ1-4; d_gene: -; abundance: -; v_gene: TRBV5-1; CDR3nt: TGCGCCAGCAGCCCCCCGACGGACAACCCTAATGAAAAACTGTTTTTT; CDR3aa: CASSPPTDNPNEKLFF
j_gene: TRBJ2-2; d_gene: -; abundance: few; v_gene: TRBV11-1; CDR3nt: TGTGCCAGCAGCTTAGTCCGGGGAGGCGCCGGGGAGCTGTTTTTT; CDR3aa: CASSLVRGGAGELFF
j_gene: TRBJ1-5; d_gene: -; abundance: -; v_gene: TRBV25-1; CDR3nt: TGTGCCAGCAGTGAAGCAGGTTTGGGCAATCAGCCCCAGCATTTT; CDR3aa: CASSEAGLGNQPQHF
j_gene: TRBJ2-7; d_gene: -; abundance: -; v_gene: TRBV12-3/TRBV12-4; CDR3nt: TGTGCCAGCAGTTATATCTCCTACGAGCAGTACTTC; CDR3aa: CASSYISYEQYF
j_gene: TRBJ1-5; d_gene: TRBD1; abundance: few; v_gene: TRBV5-1; CDR3nt: TGCGCCAGCAGCCAAACAGGGGGTCAGCCCCAGCATTTT; CDR3aa: CASSQTGGQPQHF
j_gene: TRBJ2-3; d_gene: -; abundance: few; v_gene: TRBV5-6; CDR3nt: TGTGCCAGCAGCACCCCCGGGCAGGGTAATACAGATACGCAGTATTTT; CDR3aa: CASSTPGQGNTDTQYF
j_gene: TRBJ2-7; d_gene: -; abundance: -; v_gene: TRBV12-3/TRBV12-4; CDR3nt: TGTGCCAGCAGGGCAGACGAGCGGGAGCAGTACTTC; CDR3aa: CASRADEREQYF
j_gene: TRBJ1-5; d_gene: TRBD1; abundance: -; v_gene: TRBV19; CDR3nt: TGTGCCAGTAGTGGGACAGTTAATCAGCCCCAGCATTTT; CDR3aa: CASSGTVNQPQHF
j_gene: TRBJ1-2; d_gene: -; abundance: -; v_gene: TRBV9; CDR3nt: TGTGCCAGCAGCGTAGAGGGGGACCGGAACTATGGCTACACCTTC; CDR3aa: CASSVEGDRNYGYTF
j_gene: TRBJ2-3; d_gene: -; abundance: -; v_gene: TRBV6-5; CDR3nt: TGTGCCAGCAGTTACAGGCCGAGGGGGGGGGATACGCAGTATTTT; CDR3aa: CASSYRPRGGDTQYF
j_gene: TRBJ2-1; d_gene: -; abundance: -; v_gene: TRBV29-1; CDR3nt: TGCAGCGGTACGGGGGTCTCTGCCTACAATGAGCAGTTCTTC; CDR3aa: CSGTGVSAYNEQFF
j_gene: TRBJ1-1; d_gene: TRBD1; abundance: -; v_gene: TRBV29-1; CDR3nt: TGCAGCGTGGGACAGGGAATTAATGGAGCTTTCTTT; CDR3aa: CSVGQGINGAFF
j_gene: TRBJ1-3; d_gene: TRBD1; abundance: -; v_gene: TRBV15; CDR3nt: TGTGCCACCAGCAGAGCCCCCACAGGGGACAGTGGAAACACCATATATTTT; CDR3aa: CATSRAPTGDSGNTIYF
j_gene: TRBJ1-1; d_gene: -; abundance: once; v_gene: TRBV7-9; CDR3nt: TGTGCCAGCAGCTCATTACAGGTAGGGAACACTGAAGCTTTCTTT; CDR3aa: CASSSLQVGNTEAFF
j_gene: TRBJ2-7; d_gene: TRBD1; abundance: -; v_gene: TRBV7-9; CDR3nt: TGTGCCAGCAGCAAAATCACAGGGGACTCCTACGAGCAGTACTTC; CDR3aa: CASSKITGDSYEQYF
j_gene: TRBJ1-1; d_gene: -; abundance: -; v_gene: TRBV11-2; CDR3nt: TGTGCCAGCAGCGCCAGCGACGGGGGGACCGAAGCTTTCTTT; CDR3aa: CASSASDGGTEAFF
j_gene: TRBJ1-5; d_gene: -; abundance: -; v_gene: TRBV12-5; CDR3nt: TGTGCTAGTGGTCCCGCGGGGTTAGGGAGGAATCAGCCCCAGCATTTT; CDR3aa: CASGPAGLGRNQPQHF
j_gene: TRBJ2-3; d_gene: TRBD2; abundance: -; v_gene: TRBV9; CDR3nt: TGTGCCAGCAGCGTAGAGAGGCAGAGCGGGGTTGGTGCAGATACGCAGTATTTT; CDR3aa: CASSVERQSGVGADTQYF
j_gene: TRBJ1-1; d_gene: -; abundance: -; v_gene: TRBV11-2; CDR3nt: TGTGCCAGCCAGTTCACACGGGGGTCCACTGAAGCTTTCTTT; CDR3aa: CASQFTRGSTEAFF
j_gene: TRBJ1-6; d_gene: TRBD1; abundance: -; v_gene: TRBV27; CDR3nt: TGTGCCAGCAGCTACGACAGGGCAGCCCTCCACTTT; CDR3aa: CASSYDRAALHF
j_gene: TRBJ1-3; d_gene: TRBD1; abundance: -; v_gene: TRBV5-1; CDR3nt: TGCGCCAGCAGCGAGGGGACAGCTGGAAACACCATATATTTT; CDR3aa: CASSEGTAGNTIYF
j_gene: TRBJ1-2; d_gene: TRBD1; abundance: -; v_gene: TRBV9; CDR3nt: TGTGCCAGCAGCGTAGGGGGACAGTCTGATGGCTACACCTTC; CDR3aa: CASSVGGQSDGYTF
j_gene: TRBJ1-2; d_gene: -; abundance: -; v_gene: TRBV4-1; CDR3nt: TGCGCCAGCAGCCAAGTGTTAGGAGCTAACTATGGCTACACCTTC; CDR3aa: CASSQVLGANYGYTF